This entry is about one TCR beta chain. This entry belongs to a study of blood T cell repertoires in COVID-19. At the level of the study: There were acute and convalescent COVID-19 samples, and they came from the United States, Italy and Spain. Sources were T cells, B-cell-depleted T cells, or PBMCs; the material itself was cDNA or gDNA.

The table came from immunoSEQ multiplex PCR; TCRdb's copy has only in-frame clones and leaves some out. The table lists about 280,000 clones, approximately 85% of them singletons, with roughly 5% in the top ten. Looked up from germline, CDR1 is GTSNPN and CDR2 is SVGIG (reference sequence). This CDR3 has 14 amino acids. V trimming: 2 bases; J trimming: 8 bases; junction bases outside the gene matches: 6. Specimen: peripheral blood. V is TRBV30 and J is TRBJ2-1; TRBD1 agrees at 10 bases. This TCR derives from a man in his forties or fifties with active or convalescent COVID-19. CDR3 in amino acids: CAWSRTGGLDEQFF. The CDR3 bases are TGTGCCTGGAGTCGGACAGGGGGTCTCGATGAGCAGTTCTTC.